The rows below give T cell receptor beta chains drawn from one sample of a study of T cells in Graves' hyperthyroidism and ophthalmopathy. TCRdb passed the multiplex PCR reads through MiXCR, listing each CDR3 protein once. Of 700,000 to 850,000 distinct CDR3 sequences in the sample, roughly a third were seen once. The source material was blood. The receptors originated from a woman aged 35 to 49 with Graves' hyperthyroidism. Each CDR3 is given with its conserved first and last residue. D genes are given only for firm matches. The size field is filled for only some rows; it gives once, few, many or a size class.

V gene	J gene	D gene	clone size	CDR3 DNA	CDR3 protein
TRBV2	TRBJ1-2	.	.	TGTGCCAGCAGTTTGAGACAGCGCCTCTATGGCTACACCTTC	CASSLRQRLYGYTF
TRBV6-5	TRBJ2-7	TRBD2	.	TGTGCCAGCAGACCCCCGGGACTAGCGGGGTACGAGCAGTACTTC	CASRPPGLAGYEQYF
TRBV10-3	TRBJ1-5	.	.	TGTGCCATAAGGGCCGGGGCTCGGGATCAGCCCCAGCATTTT	CAIRAGARDQPQHF
TRBV2	TRBJ1-2	.	many	TGTGCCAGCGGGGAATATGGCTACACCTTC	CASGEYGYTF
TRBV7-2	TRBJ1-4	.	.	TGTGCCAGCAGCCGTGGCATCGACACAACTAATGAAAAACTGTTTTTT	CASSRGIDTTNEKLFF
TRBV6-5	TRBJ1-1	.	.	TGTGCCAGCAGTGAACTAACGGGGCGCATCATTTTCTTT	CASSELTGRIIFF
TRBV7-8	TRBJ1-6	TRBD1	.	TGTGCCAGCAGTCGACAGGGCAGCTCACCCCTCCACTTT	CASSRQGSSPLHF
TRBV6-4	TRBJ1-5	TRBD1	few	TGTGCCAGCAGTGACTCGACAGGGCGCAATCAGCCCCAGCATTTT	CASSDSTGRNQPQHF
TRBV12-3/TRBV12-4	TRBJ1-6	.	.	TGTGCCAGCAGTCGCCGAGCTCAAATCGATTCACCCCTCCACTTT	CASSRRAQIDSPLHF
TRBV25-1	TRBJ1-4	.	.	TGTGCCAGCAGTGAATGGGAGGGAAATGAAAAACTGTTTTTT	CASSEWEGNEKLFF
TRBV12-3/TRBV12-4	TRBJ1-1	.	few	TGTGCCAGCAGTTTCGGCCTGGGGACCACTGAAGCTTTCTTT	CASSFGLGTTEAFF
TRBV5-8	TRBJ1-3	.	many	TGTGCCAGCAGCAAACAGGGTGGCGGAAACACCATATATTTT	CASSKQGGGNTIYF
TRBV7-2	TRBJ2-2	.	many	TGTGCCAGCAGCCCCCGACAGGCCCAGGAGCTGTTTTTT	CASSPRQAQELFF
TRBV6-2/TRBV6-3	TRBJ1-5	.	.	TGTGCCAGCAGATGGGGGGCTCGTCAGCCCCAGCATTTT	CASRWGARQPQHF
TRBV7-2	TRBJ1-1	TRBD1	.	TGTGCCAGCAGCTTAGCGGTTAACAGGGGGCGCACTGAAGCTTTCTTT	CASSLAVNRGRTEAFF
TRBV7-9	TRBJ1-1	.	few	TGTGCCAGCAGCTGGGGGGGGGAACCTGAAGCTTTCTTT	CASSWGGEPEAFF
TRBV6-4	TRBJ1-2	.	many	TGTGCCAGCAGCCGACACTCCCCTCCCTTTAACTATGGCTACACCTTC	CASSRHSPPFNYGYTF
TRBV11-1	TRBJ1-3	.	.	TGTGCCAGCAGCCCCCGGGACTCAGTGAAGAACACCATATATTTT	CASSPRDSVKNTIYF
TRBV5-1	TRBJ1-2	.	.	TGCGCCAGCAGCTTTAAAGGAGTCAAAGATAACTATGGCTACACCTTC	CASSFKGVKDNYGYTF
TRBV20-1	TRBJ2-5	TRBD2	.	TGCAGTGCTAGATCCGGACTAGCGGGGGAAGAGACCCAGTACTTC	CSARSGLAGEETQYF
TRBV24-1	TRBJ1-4	.	.	TGTGCCACCAGTGATTCCAGCGGGCTCTCTGAAAAACTGTTTTTT	CATSDSSGLSEKLFF
TRBV19	TRBJ1-2	.	many	TGTGCCAGTAGTATTCCTTTGGGGCGCGGCTACACCTTC	CASSIPLGRGYTF
TRBV2	TRBJ1-5	.	.	TGTGCCTGGAGTTTAACTCAGGGCGATCAGCCCCAGCATTTT	CAWSLTQGDQPQHF
TRBV10-3	TRBJ1-5	.	many	TGTGCCATCAGTGAGGCAGGGTCGACGATGAATCAGCCCCAGCATTTT	CAISEAGSTMNQPQHF
TRBV29-1	TRBJ1-4	.	.	TGCAGCCGGGGGACGGTGGGTGAAAAACTGTTTTTT	CSRGTVGEKLFF
TRBV7-2	TRBJ2-7	TRBD1	few	TGCGCCAGCAGCCAAGAAATGGGACAGGGGGCTAGTTACGAGCAGTACTTC	CASSQEMGQGASYEQYF
TRBV20-1	TRBJ1-5	.	many	TGCAGTGCGAGCCGGGGAAATAGCAATCAGCCCCAGCATTTT	CSASRGNSNQPQHF
TRBV5-1	TRBJ2-7	.	.	TGCGCCAGCGGCTTGAGACAATCAGCCTACGAGCAGTACTTC	CASGLRQSAYEQYF
TRBV20-1	TRBJ1-5	.	few	TGCAGTGCTAGGGGGGGGGCCTGGAATCAGCCCCAGCATTTT	CSARGGAWNQPQHF
TRBV12-3/TRBV12-4	TRBJ2-2	TRBD1	.	TGTGCCAGCACTCCGGGACAGGGGCGGGGCGGGGAGCTGTTTTTT	CASTPGQGRGGELFF
TRBV15	TRBJ1-2	.	.	TGTGCCACCAGCGAACAGGGACTCTATGGCTACACCTTC	CATSEQGLYGYTF
TRBV10-3	TRBJ2-2	TRBD2	once	TGTGCCATCAGTGAGGGGCTAGCGGGGCTCTCTGGGGAGCTGTGTTTT	CAISEGLAGLSGELCF
TRBV7-9	TRBJ1-6	.	.	TGTGCCAGCAGCTCGCCGAGAGGATCACCCCTCCACTTT	CASSSPRGSPLHF
TRBV14	TRBJ2-3	.	few	TGTGCCAGCAGCCAAGAGGGGACAGATACGCAGTATTTT	CASSQEGTDTQYF
TRBV10-2	TRBJ1-5	.	many	TGCGCCAGCAGTGACCAAGGGGATGGCAATCAGCCCCAGCATTTT	CASSDQGDGNQPQHF
TRBV10-3	TRBJ2-2	.	many	TGTGCCATCGGGACGGAGAACACCGGGGAGCTGTTTTTT	CAIGTENTGELFF
TRBV7-9	TRBJ2-7	TRBD2	few	TGTGCCAGCAGCCCCCCGGGACTAGCGGGATTAGGGTACGAGCAGTACTTC	CASSPPGLAGLGYEQYF
TRBV10-3	TRBJ1-4	.	many	TGTGCCATCAGGGTGGATGAAAAACTGTTTTTT	CAIRVDEKLFF
TRBV4-1	TRBJ2-7	TRBD1	many	TGCGCCAGCAGTCTGACAGGGATCAGCGAGCAGTACTTC	CASSLTGISEQYF
TRBV2	TRBJ1-5	.	many	TGTGCCAGCACACTGATGTTGGATCAGCCCCAGCATTTT	CASTLMLDQPQHF
TRBV19	TRBJ1-4	TRBD1	many	TGTGCCAGTAGTATGGACAGGGACGGTGATGAAAAACTGTTTTTT	CASSMDRDGDEKLFF